A single sample is the source of the 30 T cell receptor beta chains below, sequenced in a study of blood T cell repertoires in COVID-19. The repertoire was sequenced with immunoSEQ multiplex PCR; TCRdb's copy has only in-frame clones and lacks some. The data show about 280,000 clones, around 86% seen once. The sample consisted of peripheral blood. Every receptor here comes from a woman aged 25 to 39 who had recovered from COVID-19.

The chain carries TRBV13 and TRBJ1-3, with D perhaps TRBD1 (6 bases). CDR1 and CDR2 from the germline V gene are PRHDT and FYEKMQ (reference sequence). This CDR3 is built from 19 residues. V was cut by 7 bases and J by 4 bases, with 29 bases left in between. The CDR3 here is CASTHQVSSTGTSGNTIYF. DNA for the CDR3: TGTGCCAGCACCCATCAAGTTAGTAGTACCGGGACAAGCGGAAACACCATATATTTT.

This clone was recorded once. The chain couples TRBV28 to TRBJ2-7; TRBD1 matches at 7 bases. After removal of 5 bases from V and 3 bases from J, the junction contained 10 bases not matched to a gene. The CDR3 has 15 residues. Germline CDR1 is MDHEN and CDR2 is SYDVKM. In DNA form, the CDR3 reads TGTGCCAGCAGTCGAACCGGGGCAGGGGGCTACGAGCAGTACTTC. It specifies CASSRTGAGGYEQYF.

The sample holds a few counts of this clone. V gene TRBV19 combines with J gene TRBJ2-2, with 8 bases fitting TRBD1. Germline V lookup: CDR1 LNHDA, CDR2 SQIVND (reference sequence). The CDR3 is made up of 15 amino acids. Unmatched junction bases numbered 4, after V lost 7 bases and J lost 0 bases. The CDR3 here is CASTRTGSNTGELFF. The CDR3 DNA follows: TGTGCCAGTACCCGGACAGGGTCGAACACCGGGGAGCTGTTTTTT.

This rearrangement joins TRBV5-1 to TRBJ2-3; 7 nucleotides match TRBD2. CDR3 length: 18 residues. Trimming removed 2 bases from V and 1 base from J; junction bases left unmatched: 13. Looked up from germline, CDR1 is SGHRS and CDR2 is YFSETQ. The CDR3 nucleotides are TGCGCCAGCAGCTTCTCAGCGGGGAGCCCATCGGGCACAGATACGCAGTATTTT. Translation: CASSFSAGSPSGTDTQYF.

The chain couples TRBV7-9 to TRBJ2-2; no definite D call. CDR1 and CDR2 from the germline V gene are SEHNR and FQNEAQ (reference sequence). This CDR3 spans 18 amino acids. The ends were cut back, 1 base at V and 1 base at J, with 16 bases in the middle. For the CDR3, the DNA is TGTGCCAGCAGCTTAGGGTATATCGCAACTTTGAACACCGGGGAGCTGTTTTTT. This gives the protein CASSLGYIATLNTGELFF.

The chain links TRBV10-3 to TRBJ2-5; TRBD2 agrees at 11 bases. CDR1 ENHRY and CDR2 SYGVKD come from the germline V gene. After removal of 2 bases from V and 5 bases from J, the junction contained 7 bases not matched to a gene. The CDR3 is made up of 16 amino acids. The CDR3 nucleotides are TGTGCCATCAGTGAGCAATTAGCGGGAGGGCCGGAGACCCAGTACTTC. It specifies CAISEQLAGGPETQYF.

The chain combines TRBV6-5 with TRBJ2-1; maybe TRBD2 (6 bases). This CDR3 has 15 residues. The V end was cut by 7 bases, the J end by 6 bases, with 19 bases between. Germline V lookup: CDR1 MNHEY, CDR2 SVGAGI. DNA of the CDR3: TGTGCCAGCAATCCAACTGCGGGAAGGCGCAATGAGCAGTTCTTC. Translation gives CASNPTAGRRNEQFF.

The chain recombines TRBV28 with TRBJ1-5, with 10 bases identical to TRBD1. This CDR3 has 14 residues. The J segment lost 6 bases and the V segment lost 7 bases, leaving 6 bases of the junction unmatched. Germline CDR1 and CDR2: MDHEN and SYDVKM. In DNA form, the CDR3 reads TGTGCCAGCATGACGGGACAGGGGAGTCAGCCCCAGCATTTT. Translating gives CASMTGQGSQPQHF.

The sample holds a few counts of this clone. The chain has TRBV7-2 and TRBJ1-5; 7 bases are a match to TRBD1. Germline CDR1 reads SGHTA; CDR2 reads FQGNSA. This CDR3 comprises 15 residues. J gave up 7 bases and V 5 bases, and 11 bases lay outside the gene matches. For the CDR3, the DNA is TGTGCCAGCAGCCCCGACCGACAGGGTGTCCAGCCCCAGCATTTT. Translation: CASSPDRQGVQPQHF.

The chain carries TRBV29-1 and TRBJ1-3; D ambiguous. The germline V and J ends were trimmed by 8 bases and 0 bases, with 14 bases remaining between them. Per germline, CDR1 SQVTM and CDR2 ANQGSEA. The length of the CDR3 is 14 residues. CDR3: CSFTGGLSGNTIYF. CDR3 DNA sequence: TGCAGCTTCACCGGAGGGCTCTCTGGAAACACCATATATTTT.

V is TRBV3-1 (or the pseudogene TRBV3-2) and J is TRBJ1-2; 8 positions match TRBD1. The V and J ends lost 5 bases and 4 bases, in that order; junction bases with no gene match: 18. This CDR3 has 18 residues. Germline V CDR1 and CDR2: LGHDT, YNNKEL (reference sequence). CDR3 region: CASSLTGDGTGGGYGYTF. CDR3 in DNA: TGTGCCAGCAGCTTAACGGGAGATGGTACAGGGGGGGGCTATGGCTACACCTTC.

The chain links TRBV6-5 to TRBJ2-1, with 10 bases fitting TRBD1. The length of the CDR3 is 13 residues. Germline V gives CDR1 MNHEY, CDR2 SVGAGI. V lost 6 bases to trimming and J lost 6 bases; unmatched junction nucleotides: 2. The chain's CDR3 is CASRGTGVNEQFF. In DNA form, the CDR3 reads TGTGCCAGCAGGGGGACAGGGGTCAATGAGCAGTTCTTC.

The chain recombines TRBV5-6 with TRBJ2-7, with TRBD2 as a possible D gene (6 bases). The CDR3 has 14 amino acids. V lost 4 bases and J 4 bases, leaving 15 bases between the germline ends. Germline loops: CDR1 SGHDT, CDR2 YYEEEE. The CDR3 sequence: CASSLTWRGYEQYF. The CDR3 nucleotides read TGTGCCAGCAGCCTGACATGGAGGGGATACGAGCAGTACTTC.

This clone was counted once. This chain uses TRBV7-2 with TRBJ1-3; D gene uncertain. CDR1 and CDR2 (germline): SGHTA, FQGNSA. The CDR3 contains 14 residues. Trimming removed 5 bases at V and 3 bases at J, with 11 bases between. Here the CDR3 reads CASSPIGGGNTIYF. DNA of the CDR3: TGTGCCAGCAGCCCAATAGGCGGTGGAAACACCATATATTTT.

The chain couples TRBV19 to TRBJ1-2; TRBD1 matches 7 bases. The CDR3 length is 16 residues. Losses at the gene ends were 6 bases for V and 5 bases for J; bases not matched to a gene: 15. Germline-derived CDR1 and CDR2 are LNHDA and SQIVND (reference sequence). As DNA, the CDR3 is TGTGCCAGTAGGAACTCTCAGAAACAGGGGTGGTATGGCTACACCTTC. Translated: CASRNSQKQGWYGYTF.

This chain links TRBV28 with TRBJ2-1; a possible D gene is TRBD1 (5 bases). Deletions cut 6 bases from V and 10 bases from J, with 10 bases between. The CDR3 is made up of 11 amino acids. Germline values: CDR1 MDHEN, CDR2 SYDVKM. CDR3 sequence: CASSPRTEQFF. The CDR3 DNA reads TGTGCCAGCAGCCCGAGGACAGAGCAGTTCTTC. The full variable domain, with the rest looked up from reference TRBV28 and TRBJ2-1, is DVKVTQSSRYLVKRTGEKVFLECVQDMDHENMFWYRQDPGLGLRLIYFSYDVKMKEKGDIPEGYSVSREKKERFSLILESASTNQTSMYLCASSPRTEQFFGPGTRLTVL.

The rearrangement uses TRBV28 and TRBJ1-1; 7 bases map to TRBD1. V lost 10 bases and J lost 4; bases outside the gene matches: 12. The germline gives CDR1 MDHEN, CDR2 SYDVKM. CDR3 length: 14 residues. CDR3 DNA sequence: TGTGCCACCGCCAGGGGGATTACCGGCACTGAAGCTTTCTTT. Amino acids: CATARGITGTEAFF.

The chain carries TRBV3-1 (or the pseudogene TRBV3-2) and TRBJ2-4, with 9 bases that match TRBD1. J was trimmed by 0 bases and V by 8 bases; bases with no gene match: 8. This CDR3 comprises 16 residues. Looked up from germline, CDR1 is LGHDT and CDR2 is YNNKEL (reference sequence). The CDR3 nucleotides read TGTGCCAGCGGCACCGGGACAGGGCCAGCCAAAAACATTCAGTACTTC. Protein: CASGTGTGPAKNIQYF.

The chain combines TRBV12-1 with TRBJ2-7; TRBD1 is the table's D call, not checked against the DNA. TRBV12-1 is shown as a pseudogene. The CDR3 has 15 amino acids. The CDR3 DNA reads TGTGCCAGCAGCTTTGGGCCGACAGGGGAGGGCGAGCAGTACTTC. It codes for CASSFGPTGEGEQYF.

The V gene is TRBV3-1 (or the pseudogene TRBV3-2), the J gene TRBJ2-2; 7 bases agree with TRBD1. The CDR3 spans 15 residues. The trim removed 10 bases at V and 2 bases at J, leaving 10 bases unmatched. The germline gives CDR1 LGHDT, CDR2 YNNKEL (reference sequence). As DNA, the CDR3 is TGTGCCACCGAATCCAGGACAGGTAACACCGGGGAGCTGTTTTTT. Its translation: CATESRTGNTGELFF.

The chain is built from TRBV7-2 and TRBJ2-5; D possibly corresponds to TRBD2 (5 bases). The CDR3 extends over 13 amino acids. Trimming left V 2 bases short and J 4 bases short, with 8 bases between. CDR1 and CDR2 (germline): SGHTA, FQGNSA. The CDR3 loop is CASSLFEGETQYF. The CDR3, as DNA: TGTGCCAGCAGCTTATTTGAGGGAGAGACCCAGTACTTC. The full variable domain, rest sourced from reference TRBV7-2 and TRBJ2-5, is GAGVSQSPSNKVTEKGKDVELRCDPISGHTALYWYRQSLGQGLEFLIYFQGNSAPDKSGLPSDRFSAERTGGSVSTLTIQRTQQEDSAVYLCASSLFEGETQYFGPGTRLLVL.

The chain uses TRBV19 and TRBJ2-7, with unresolved D. The CDR3 is 13 residues long. The germline V gene encodes CDR1 LNHDA and CDR2 SQIVND (reference sequence). The ends were cut back, 3 bases at V and 5 bases at J, with 11 bases in the middle. CDR3 region: CASSIAPGHEQYF. CDR3 sequence (DNA): TGTGCCAGTAGTATTGCCCCGGGTCACGAGCAGTACTTC.

This chain joins TRBV5-1 and TRBJ2-7, with D uncertain. Trimming shortened V by 7 bases and J by 1 base, and 15 bases separated the two germline ends. The germline CDR1 and CDR2 sequences are SGHRS and YFSETQ. This CDR3 has 14 residues. This CDR3 reads CASGPGFGSYEQYF. CDR3 sequence (DNA): TGCGCCAGCGGCCCCGGGTTTGGTTCCTACGAGCAGTACTTC.

The chain recombines TRBV10-3 with TRBJ2-7; 11 positions match TRBD2. Germline V CDR1 and CDR2: ENHRY, SYGVKD. CDR3 length: 14 amino acids. For the CDR3, the DNA is TGTGCAGCACGCCCGGGACTAGCGGAATACGAGCAGTACTTC. The encoded protein is CAARPGLAEYEQYF.

Points on this clone: Its ends do not fully match the called genes, so a read error is possible. The V gene is TRBV7-2, the J gene TRBJ2-7, with 15 bases identical to TRBD2. Germline V gives CDR1 SGHTA, CDR2 FQGNSA. This CDR3 contains 14 residues. CDR3 region: CASSLGLAGGAPVF. The CDR3 DNA reads TGTGCCAGCAGCCTGGGACTAGCGGGAGGCGCTCCCGTTTTC.

V usage is TRBV18 and J usage is TRBJ1-4; possibly TRBD1 for D (5 bases). The CDR3 runs 16 residues. Trimming took 2 bases from V and 4 from J, leaving 14 bases between them. Looked up from germline, CDR1 is KGHSH and CDR2 is LQKENI. Written as DNA, the CDR3 is TGTGCCAGCTCACCAAGGAGACCGGGGGTTAATGAAAAACTGTTTTTT. Its protein product is CASSPRRPGVNEKLFF.

The chain employs TRBV12-3 or TRBV12-4 and TRBJ1-5; D gene unclear. The CDR3 sequence is 13 residues long. The V end lost 2 bases, the J end lost 4 bases, and 6 bases lay between the germline ends. CDR3 sequence reads: CASSLRENQPQHF. Here the CDR3 DNA reads TGTGCCAGCAGTTTAAGAGAAAATCAGCCCCAGCATTTT.

V is TRBV27 and J is TRBJ2-7; D unresolved. V lost 2 bases and J lost 4, with 9 bases in between. The CDR3 consists of 13 residues. The germline gives CDR1 MNHEY, CDR2 SMNVEV (reference sequence). CDR3 nucleotide sequence: TGTGCCAGCAGTTTAGGCCAGAAATACGAGCAGTACTTC. Amino acid sequence: CASSLGQKYEQYF.

The chain carries TRBV27 and TRBJ2-7; 9 bases line up with TRBD1. J lost 9 bases, V lost 3 bases, and 9 bases had no gene match. In germline, CDR1 is MNHEY, CDR2 SMNVEV (reference sequence). The length of the CDR3 is 14 residues. The CDR3 sequence: CASSFLGTGGGQYF. DNA for the CDR3: TGTGCCAGCAGTTTTCTCGGTACAGGGGGCGGGCAGTACTTC.

The J gene is TRBJ2-3, the V gene TRBV29-1; 9 positions agree with TRBD2. Trimming at V came to 7 bases and at J to 3 bases, leaving 8 bases not matched to a gene. Germline V CDR1 and CDR2: SQVTM, ANQGSEA. This CDR3 comprises 14 residues. The DNA of the CDR3 is TGCAGCGGAACCCTTAGCGGGAGTACAGATACGCAGTATTTT. The encoded protein is CSGTLSGSTDTQYF.